A single sample is the source of the 30 T cell receptor beta chains below, sequenced in a study of T cells in Graves' hyperthyroidism and ophthalmopathy. The investigators amplified TCR beta CDR3 regions from RNA transcripts. The HTBI primer set drove a first-round RT-PCR of the TCR CDR3. TCRdb processed the multiplex PCR reads anew with MiXCR; each CDR3 protein has one entry. This table holds 380,000 or so distinct CDR3 sequences, roughly 14% found once. The sample taken for sequencing was blood. The receptors shown here come from a man in his thirties or forties with Graves' hyperthyroidism that later progressed to Graves' ophthalmopathy.

The CDR3 loop reads CASSRDREDYGYTF. In nucleotides, the CDR3 is TGTGCCAGCTCTCGGGACAGGGAGGACTATGGCTACACCTTC. The J gene is TRBJ1-2, the V gene TRBV18; 9 bases are a match to TRBD1. Germline V lookup: CDR1 KGHSH, CDR2 LQKENI. With 6 bases clipped from V and 3 bases from J, the junction kept 5 bases outside the gene matches. This CDR3 contains 14 residues.

The rearrangement uses TRBV6-1 and TRBJ1-2; TRBD1 matches 8 bases. The ends lost 1 base at V and 4 bases at J; junction bases unmatched: 2. Germline V CDR1 and CDR2: MNHNS, SASEGT. The CDR3 covers 14 residues. In DNA form, the CDR3 reads TGTGCCAGCAGTGAAGGGACAGGGATCTATGGCTACACCTTC. Protein: CASSEGTGIYGYTF.

This clonotype turned up a few times. The rearrangement uses TRBV9 and TRBJ1-6; no firm D call. The CDR3 has 14 residues. The V end lost 0 bases, the J end lost 8 bases, and 9 bases lay between the germline ends. Germline V gene data show CDR1 as SGDLS and CDR2 as YYNGEE. CDR3 amino acids: CASSVGGYDSPLHF. The DNA for the CDR3 is TGTGCCAGCAGCGTAGGAGGGTACGATTCACCCCTCCACTTT. Variable domain in full (rest from reference TRBV9 and TRBJ1-6): DSGVTQTPKHLITATGQRVTLRCSPRSGDLSVYWYQQSLDQGLQFLIQYYNGEERAKGNILERFSAQQFPDLHSELNLSSLELGDSALYFCASSVGGYDSPLHFGNGTRLTVT.

V usage is TRBV30 and J usage is TRBJ1-2; 9 bases are a match to TRBD1. V gave up 2 bases and J gave up 5 bases; unmatched junction bases: 3. The CDR3 has 13 residues. Germline V CDR1 and CDR2: GTSNPN, SVGIG (reference sequence). The CDR3 here is CAWSTGTGYGYTF. In DNA, the CDR3 is TGTGCCTGGAGTACCGGGACAGGGTATGGCTACACCTTC.

This clonotype has ten or more counts. The chain recombines TRBV28 with TRBJ2-7, with D possibly TRBD1 on 5 matching bases. Between the trimmed V and J ends, which lost 3 bases and 2 bases, there was a span of 11 bases. Germline CDR1 reads MDHEN; CDR2 reads SYDVKM. The CDR3 contains 14 residues. The CDR3 DNA is TGTGCCAGCAGTTTGGGAAGGGGTCCCTACGAGCAGTACTTC. It yields the protein CASSLGRGPYEQYF.

This clonotype came up many times. The chain combines TRBV3-1 with TRBJ2-1, with D tentatively TRBD2 (5 bases). This CDR3 region has 14 residues. V lost 1 base and J lost 7, with 11 bases in between. Germline assignment: CDR1 LGHDT and CDR2 YNNKEL (reference sequence). CDR3 DNA sequence: TGTGCCAGCAGCCAAGCCCCCACTAGGAATGAGCAGTTCTTC. Its protein is CASSQAPTRNEQFF.

The chain uses TRBV24-1 and TRBJ2-3; D call uncertain. V was pared by 4 bases and J by 6 bases, with 7 bases between. Per germline, CDR1 KGHDR and CDR2 SFDVKD. The CDR3 is 12 amino acids. CDR3 residues: CATSDPPDTQYF. The CDR3 nucleotides read TGTGCCACCAGTGACCCCCCCGATACGCAGTATTTT.

This clonotype was counted at least ten times. This chain links TRBV28 with TRBJ1-4, with D possibly matching TRBD1 (6 bases). Germline V gene data show CDR1 as MDHEN and CDR2 as SYDVKM. Trimming stripped 3 bases from V and 0 bases from J, with 11 bases between. This CDR3 is built from 16 residues. The CDR3 loop reads CASSFWGGATNEKLFF. The CDR3 DNA reads TGTGCCAGCAGTTTTTGGGGGGGCGCAACTAATGAAAAACTGTTTTTT.

This clonotype was recorded at least ten times. The rearrangement links TRBV28 to TRBJ2-5; no clear D. There are 14 residues in the CDR3. V was trimmed by 6 bases and J by 5 bases, leaving 16 bases between them. Germline CDR1 MDHEN, CDR2 SYDVKM. The chain's CDR3 is CASRPPASLETQYF. Here the CDR3 DNA reads TGTGCCAGCAGGCCCCCGGCTAGTCTGGAGACCCAGTACTTC.

Note on this clonotype: At one end the junction does not follow the germline gene, possibly because of a read error. V is TRBV28 and J is TRBJ1-1; D is unclear. Germline CDR1 and CDR2: MDHEN and SYDVKM. The CDR3 sequence is 12 residues long. The CDR3 DNA is TGTGCCAGCAGGGCACCGAACACTGAAGCTCTCTTT. It codes for CASRAPNTEALF. Complete variable domain (other parts from reference TRBV28 and TRBJ1-1): DVKVTQSSRYLVKRTGEKVFLECVQDMDHENMFWYRQDPGLGLRLIYFSYDVKMKEKGDIPEGYSVSREKKERFSLILESASTNQTSMYLCASRAPNTEALFGQGTRLTVV.

This clonotype was detected only a few times. The chain joins TRBV6-2 or TRBV6-3 to TRBJ1-2; D gene uncertain. The CDR3 is 13 amino acids. The germline CDR1 and CDR2 sequences are MNHEY and SVGEGT. V lost 7 bases and J 5 bases, leaving 14 bases between the germline ends. The CDR3 here is CASTPRPLYGYTF. The CDR3 DNA reads TGTGCCAGCACCCCGAGACCCCTTTATGGCTACACCTTC.

This clonotype has more than one count but fewer than ten. The chain recombines TRBV10-3 with TRBJ1-6, with 10 bases fitting TRBD1. The J segment lost 7 bases and the V segment lost 4 bases, leaving 4 bases of the junction unmatched. The CDR3 is 15 residues long. The germline gives CDR1 ENHRY, CDR2 SYGVKD. Here the CDR3 reads CAISGGQGDNSPLHF. In DNA form, the CDR3 reads TGTGCCATCAGTGGAGGACAGGGGGACAATTCACCCCTCCACTTT.

This clonotype was seen a few times. This chain uses TRBV12-3 or TRBV12-4 with TRBJ2-7, with D perhaps TRBD1 or TRBD2 (5 bases each). V dropped 7 bases and J dropped 6 bases, with 13 bases sitting between them. CDR3 length equals 12 residues. The CDR3 DNA reads as TGTGCCAGCACTTTTGAGAGGGGCGAGCAGTACTTC. This encodes CASTFERGEQYF.

This clonotype was picked up many times. The rearrangement links TRBV10-2 to TRBJ2-5; D is undetermined. V dropped 2 bases and J dropped 0 bases, with 4 bases sitting between them. The CDR3 runs 13 residues. CDR1 and CDR2 from the germline V gene are WSHSY and SAAADI. The CDR3 DNA reads TGCGCCAGCAGTGAGGGACACCAAGAGACCCAGTACTTC. This encodes CASSEGHQETQYF.

CDR3 loop: CASSSDQGRANEKLFF. CDR3 DNA: TGTGCCAGCAGCTCCGACCAAGGAAGAGCTAATGAAAAACTGTTTTTT. The rearrangement uses TRBV9 and TRBJ1-4; the D is unclear. From germline, CDR1 is SGDLS and CDR2 YYNGEE. The ends were cut back, 4 bases at V and 3 bases at J, with 16 bases in the middle. CDR3 length: 16 amino acids.

CDR3 nucleotide sequence: TGTGCCAGCAGCTTAGATGGGTTCCTCAATGAGCAGTTCTTC. It encodes CASSLDGFLNEQFF. J is TRBJ2-1 and V is TRBV7-2; D is ambiguous. Per the germline V gene, CDR1 is SGHTA and CDR2 is FQGNSA. Trimming shortened V by 1 base and J by 6 bases, and 10 bases separated the two germline ends. The CDR3 length is 14 residues.

This clonotype was observed a few times. The chain has TRBV3-1 and TRBJ1-5, with no clear D. This CDR3 has 15 residues. Germline assignment: CDR1 LGHDT and CDR2 YNNKEL (reference sequence). The V gene lost 1 base and the J gene lost 0 bases, with 7 bases spanning the gap. CDR3 in DNA: TGTGCCAGCAGCCAAGGTAGTTATAGCAATCAGCCCCAGCATTTT. Protein sequence: CASSQGSYSNQPQHF.

This clonotype occurred many times. V is TRBV5-8 and J is TRBJ2-1, with a weak D call TRBD1 (5 bases). The germline gives CDR1 SGHTS, CDR2 YDEGEE. Deletions cut 7 bases from V and 6 bases from J, with 14 bases between. This CDR3 has 13 amino acids. CDR3 bases: TGTGCCAGCGGGCAGGGATTCCTCAATGAGCAGTTCTTC. This codes for CASGQGFLNEQFF.

On this clonotype itself: A clone one base away is much larger, so this may be a read error. This chain uses TRBV5-1 with TRBJ1-2; maybe TRBD1 (6 bases). Per germline, CDR1 SGHRS and CDR2 YFSETQ. V was pared by 6 bases and J by 6 bases, with 18 bases between. The CDR3 spans 14 residues. The CDR3 region is CASNLGDMLDGYTF. Written as DNA, the CDR3 is TGCGCCAGCAACTTAGGGGACATGCTTGATGGCTACACCTTC.

This clonotype turned up a few times. This chain connects TRBV18 to TRBJ2-5; 9 bases are a match to TRBD1. The ends lost 4 bases at V and 5 bases at J; junction bases unmatched: 11. Germline V CDR1 and CDR2: KGHSH, LQKENI. The CDR3 contains 16 residues. In nucleotides, the CDR3 is TGTGCCAGCTCACTTTCCACAGGGGGCTCGGCGGAGACCCAGTACTTC. As protein: CASSLSTGGSAETQYF.

This clonotype has more than one count but fewer than ten. Germline is not matched at one junction end, which may reflect a read error. This sequence joins TRBV20-1 and TRBJ1-6; 7 nucleotides match TRBD1. CDR1 and CDR2 (germline): DFQATT, SNEGSKA (reference sequence). The CDR3 runs to 13 residues. Written as DNA, the CDR3 is TGCAGTGCTAGAGCCAGGGGGTATATACCCCTGCACTTT. Its protein product is CSARARGYIPLHF.

The sample holds a few counts of this clonotype. The chain combines TRBV27 with TRBJ2-7; D may match TRBD1 or TRBD2 (5 bases each). The CDR3 contains 14 residues. V shed 5 bases and J shed 6 bases, with 17 bases lying between them. Germline CDR1 MNHEY, CDR2 SMNVEV (reference sequence). This chain's CDR3 is CASSRLSEGSEQYF. In nucleotides, the CDR3 is TGTGCCAGCAGTCGCCTAAGCGAGGGGTCCGAGCAGTACTTC.

In its sample, this clonotype was seen a few times. The rearrangement joins TRBV9 to TRBJ2-2, with D maybe TRBD1 (6 bases). CDR1 is SGDLS and CDR2 is YYNGEE in the germline V gene. V dropped 4 bases and J dropped 6 bases, with 16 bases sitting between them. CDR3 length: 15 residues. This chain's CDR3 is CASSFRDTGAGELFF. In DNA, the CDR3 is TGTGCCAGCAGCTTCCGGGACACGGGCGCCGGGGAGCTGTTTTTT.

This clonotype was seen a handful of times. This sequence joins TRBV20-1 and TRBJ2-7; D is perhaps TRBD1 (6 bases). Germline assignment: CDR1 DFQATT and CDR2 SNEGSKA (reference sequence). The CDR3 runs 12 residues. Trimming stripped 4 bases from V and 3 bases from J, with 10 bases between. In DNA, the CDR3 is TGCAGTGCTATAACAGGGAGCTACGAGCAGTACTTC. This sequence encodes CSAITGSYEQYF.

This clonotype turned up a few times. The J gene is TRBJ1-5, the V gene TRBV10-3; D call uncertain. Germline assignment: CDR1 ENHRY and CDR2 SYGVKD. The germline V and J ends were trimmed by 2 bases and 7 bases, with 12 bases remaining between them. This CDR3 has 14 amino acids. The CDR3: CAISENGSWQPQHF. CDR3 DNA sequence: TGTGCCATCAGTGAGAACGGGTCATGGCAGCCCCAGCATTTT.

The sample holds a few counts of this clonotype. V is TRBV7-9 and J is TRBJ2-1; no firm D call. There are 15 residues in the CDR3. V lost 6 bases and J 2 bases, leaving 14 bases between the germline ends. CDR1 and CDR2 from the germline V gene are SEHNR and FQNEAQ (reference sequence). CDR3 sequence: CASSPGRRAYNEQFF. The CDR3 region has the DNA TGTGCCAGCAGTCCCGGGCGAAGAGCCTACAATGAGCAGTTCTTC.

This clonotype was counted ten times or more. The rearrangement joins TRBV27 to TRBJ1-5; TRBD1 aligns across 10 bases. Per germline, CDR1 MNHEY and CDR2 SMNVEV (reference sequence). Trimming removed 3 bases from V and 6 bases from J; junction bases left unmatched: 8. This CDR3 is built from 16 residues. Here the CDR3 reads CASSFSDRGRSQPQHF. Here the CDR3 DNA reads TGTGCCAGCAGTTTCTCAGACAGGGGGCGAAGTCAGCCCCAGCATTTT.

The sample holds many counts of this clonotype. This rearrangement joins TRBV6-2 or TRBV6-3 to TRBJ1-1; tentative D call: TRBD1 (5 bases). CDR3 length: 13 amino acids. Germline-derived CDR1 and CDR2 are MNHEY and SVGEGT. The V end lost 6 bases, the J end lost 2 bases, and 10 bases lay between the germline ends. Here the CDR3 DNA reads TGTGCCAGCAGAAAACAGGATAACACTGAAGCTTTCTTT. Protein: CASRKQDNTEAFF.

The chain couples TRBV20-1 to TRBJ2-5, with 9 bases lining up with TRBD1. This CDR3 is 15 amino acids long. The germline V gene has CDR1 DFQATT and CDR2 SNEGSKA (reference sequence). With 3 bases clipped from V and 4 bases from J, the junction kept 9 bases outside the gene matches. This CDR3 is CSASSLGQGIETQYF. The CDR3 DNA is TGCAGTGCTAGCAGCCTGGGACAGGGAATAGAGACCCAGTACTTC.

About this clonotype: Just one base apart from a much larger clone, this may be a read error. The CDR3 protein is CAWSAGIIYEQYF. The CDR3 nucleotides are TGTGCCTGGAGTGCGGGGATTATCTACGAGCAGTACTTC. The chain combines TRBV30 with TRBJ2-7; possibly TRBD2 for D (5 bases). CDR1 and CDR2 (germline): GTSNPN, SVGIG (reference sequence). V shed 1 base and J shed 3 bases, with 10 bases lying between them. The CDR3 extends over 13 amino acids.